This TCR beta chain emerged from a study of tumor-infiltrating lymphocytes in primary liver carcinoma. Study as a whole: Patients included men and women of 30 to 69 years. Each of the growths was stage T1-T3 N0M0, extending about 4 to 11 cm across.

From germline, CDR1 is SGHNT and CDR2 YYREEE (reference sequence). The CDR3 contains 13 residues. Overall study findings and caveats: Tumors reached a significantly greater top-250-clone fraction than blood did (p = 0.039).

Blood RNA came from unsorted whole blood; germline DNA was also extracted. A sample of around 4 milliliters of peripheral blood was taken before surgery. Making TCR beta cDNA involved approximately 0.5 ug total RNA and a constant-region primer. Slightly modified ARM-PCR served as the procedure for the TCR beta libraries. These libraries came from three rounds of nested multiplex PCR. The first two PCR rounds used TRBV1-TRBV30 primers with a Cbeta primer, around 10 cycles each. TCRdb analysed the multiplex PCR reads with MiXCR anew, one entry per CDR3 protein. The data contain fewer than 350,000 distinct CDR3 sequences, 65% of them seen just once; the ten biggest clones take up roughly 10%. Points on this clonotype: Antigen unknown. Germline is not matched at one junction end, which may reflect a read error.

The sample taken for sequencing was peripheral blood. The TCR was taken from a man in his forties with primary liver carcinoma and hepatitis B virus infection. The chain employs TRBV5-4 and TRBJ2-1, with 9 bases lining up with TRBD2. CDR3 nucleotide sequence: TGTGCCGCGGCCCCTAGCGGGAACAATGAGGAGTTCTTC. It is translated as CAAAPSGNNEEFF. Variable domain in full (rest from reference TRBV5-4 and TRBJ2-1): ETGVTQSPTHLIKTRGQQVTLRCSSQSGHNTVSWYQQALGQGPQFIFQYYREEENGRGNFPPRFSGLQFPNYSSELNVNALELDDSALYLCAAAPSGNNEEFFGPGTRLTVL.